The 22 T cell receptor beta chains below all came from one sample that was sequenced in a study of regulatory T cells in long-lasting Graves disease (dated by TCRdb to about 2021). The library was produced with multiplex PCR. Sequencing instrument: Illumina HiSeq 4000. To build TCR beta libraries, CDR3 regions were amplified by Arm-PCR using iRepertoire HTBI primers. The raw public reads went through TCRdb reprocessing: fastp at Q25, MiXCR clone calling, in-frame beta chains kept. All rows with the same CDR3 protein become a single entry with the most common DNA and genes. The sample table holds roughly 450,000 distinct CDR3 sequences, of which 20% to 30% were seen once. The top ten hold about a quarter of the sample. The time point label for this specimen denotes: persistent/refractory GD, antithyroid drugs over 5 years with positive TRAb. For both TCR sequencing and RNA sequencing, RNA was extracted from PBMCs using TRIzol.

The sequencing here drew on peripheral blood mononuclear cells (PBMCs), taken when the disease was refractory, from a patient treated with antithyroid drugs. These receptors were taken from a female donor with Graves disease.

The rearrangement links TRBV25-1 to TRBJ1-3; 8 bases match TRBD1. This CDR3 is built from 16 residues. CDR1 and CDR2 from the germline V gene are MGHDK and SYGVNS. Trimming cost V 4 bases and J 2 bases; bases outside gene matches: 7. The CDR3 coding sequence is TGTGCCAGCAGTGCCACTGACAGGGGAACTGGAAACACCATATATTTT. Its protein product is CASSATDRGTGNTIYF.

Comments on this clonotype: One junction end does not reproduce the germline sequence, and a read error may be involved. The chain carries TRBV5-1 and TRBJ2-2, with a possible D match to TRBD1 (6 bases). The CDR3 loop spans 15 amino acids. Germline loops: CDR1 SGHRS, CDR2 YFSETQ. The CDR3 DNA reads as TGTGCCAGCATATCCGGGACACTCAACACCGGGGAGCTGTTTTTT. This gives the protein CASISGTLNTGELFF.

This clonotype was seen only a few times. The chain combines TRBV5-1 with TRBJ2-7; D is perhaps TRBD1 (5 bases). V lost 2 bases to trimming and J lost 1 base, with 7 bases between them. Germline V CDR1 and CDR2: SGHRS, YFSETQ. The CDR3 is made up of 13 amino acids. The CDR3: CASSFDRSYEQYF. The CDR3 nucleotides are TGCGCCAGCAGCTTCGACAGATCCTACGAGCAGTACTTC.

This chain connects TRBV7-2 to TRBJ1-3; no firm D call. Germline CDR1 is SGHTA and CDR2 is FQGNSA. The CDR3 is 15 residues long. V gave up 5 bases and J gave up 1 base, with 12 bases separating them. DNA of the CDR3: TGTGCCAGCAGCATAAAAGTGGGATCTGGAAACACCATATATTTT. Translation: CASSIKVGSGNTIYF.

This clonotype was seen many times. The CDR3 nucleotides are TGTGCCAGCAGTTTTGGGGATTCACCCCTCCACTTT. The encoded protein is CASSFGDSPLHF. The chain combines TRBV28 with TRBJ1-6, with D unclear. Per the germline V gene, CDR1 is MDHEN and CDR2 is SYDVKM. The CDR3 covers 12 residues. The V end lost 3 bases, the J end lost 8 bases, and 5 bases lay between the germline ends.

This clonotype came up a few times. The CDR3: CASSQDSRRIPGNTIYF. CDR3 nucleotide sequence: TGTGCCAGCAGCCAAGATTCAAGAAGGATCCCCGGAAACACCATATATTTT. The chain has TRBV3-1 and TRBJ1-3; no clear D. The CDR3 runs 17 residues. Germline V lookup: CDR1 LGHDT, CDR2 YNNKEL (reference sequence). V lost 0 bases to trimming and J lost 4 bases, with 16 bases between them.

This rearrangement joins TRBV28 to TRBJ2-7; D remains unclear. Germline V gene lookup returns CDR1 MDHEN and CDR2 SYDVKM. The V end was cut by 5 bases, the J end by 3 bases, with 17 bases between. CDR3 length: 15 residues. The CDR3 reads CASSPLRQTLYEQYF. The CDR3 nucleotides read TGTGCCAGCAGTCCCCTCCGGCAAACCCTCTACGAGCAGTACTTC.

This clonotype appeared many times. CDR3: CASTPTGVYGYTF. The CDR3 DNA is TGTGCCAGCACCCCCACCGGAGTCTATGGCTACACCTTC. The J gene is TRBJ1-2, the V gene TRBV28, with no clear D. This CDR3 is built from 13 residues. Trimming cost V 7 bases and J 4 bases, with 13 bases left between them. The germline V gene has CDR1 MDHEN and CDR2 SYDVKM.

As for this clonotype: Possible read error: a much larger clone is one base away. The chain uses TRBV6-2 or TRBV6-3 and TRBJ2-7; the D is unclear. This CDR3 is built from 14 residues. V was shortened by 5 bases and J by 2 bases, with 13 bases between the two germline ends. The germline V gene has CDR1 MNHEY and CDR2 SVGEGT. Here the CDR3 reads CASSVRNTPYEQYF. CDR3 DNA sequence: TGTGCCAGCAGTGTCCGGAACACCCCCTACGAGCAGTACTTC.

V and J are TRBV2 and TRBJ2-2; 7 bases agree with TRBD1. V lost 7 bases, J lost 4 bases, and 6 bases stayed unmatched. Germline assignment: CDR1 SNHLY and CDR2 FYNNEI. The CDR3 loop spans 14 amino acids. In DNA, the CDR3 is TGTGCCAGCACCGGGACAGTATTCACCGGGGAGCTGTTTTTT. Translating gives CASTGTVFTGELFF.

This clonotype was observed at least ten times. The chain recombines TRBV2 with TRBJ2-5; TRBD1 agrees at 7 bases. The CDR3 covers 15 residues. Germline assignment: CDR1 SNHLY and CDR2 FYNNEI. The junction had 5 bases not matched to a gene; V was cut back by 0 bases and J by 4 bases. CDR3 loop: CASSEADRFRETQYF. The CDR3 region has the DNA TGTGCCAGCAGTGAAGCGGACAGGTTTCGAGAGACCCAGTACTTC.

This clonotype was picked up a small number of times. Since a much larger clone is just one base distant, this may be a read error. The V call is TRBV28, the J call TRBJ1-1; 8 bases align to TRBD1. V lost 5 bases to trimming and J lost 6 bases; unmatched junction nucleotides: 11. The CDR3 is 15 residues long. Germline loops: CDR1 MDHEN, CDR2 SYDVKM. CDR3 DNA: TGTGCCAGCAGTCTACGGGCAGGGGGCCTCTCTGAAGCTTTCTTT. The encoded protein is CASSLRAGGLSEAFF.

This clonotype came up once. The rearrangement links TRBV4-3 to TRBJ2-5, with 7 positions matching TRBD2. This CDR3 has 16 residues. The V gene's germline CDR1 is LGHNA and CDR2 YSLEER. J was trimmed by 9 bases and V by 0 bases; bases with no gene match: 13. CDR3 loop: CASSQDPPAGRRAQYF. The CDR3, as DNA: TGCGCCAGCAGCCAAGATCCCCCAGCGGGACGACGGGCCCAGTACTTC.

The CDR3 nucleotides read TGCAGCGTTTCCATCGGACAGGGACATCGGGGCTACACCTTC. It is translated as CSVSIGQGHRGYTF. V and J are TRBV29-1 and TRBJ1-2; 8 bases line up with TRBD1. Germline V lookup: CDR1 SQVTM, CDR2 ANQGSEA. J lost 8 bases, V lost 5 bases, and 13 bases had no gene match. The CDR3 has 14 residues.

This clonotype was counted many times. The chain joins TRBV28 to TRBJ2-5, with 8 bases lining up with TRBD1. This CDR3 has 15 residues. Germline V CDR1 and CDR2: MDHEN, SYDVKM. The ends lost 5 bases at V and 1 base at J; junction bases unmatched: 6. For the CDR3, the DNA is TGTGCCAGCAGTACCCGACAGGGGACCCAAGAGACCCAGTACTTC. Its translation is CASSTRQGTQETQYF. Variable domain in full (rest from reference TRBV28 and TRBJ2-5): DVKVTQSSRYLVKRTGEKVFLECVQDMDHENMFWYRQDPGLGLRLIYFSYDVKMKEKGDIPEGYSVSREKKERFSLILESASTNQTSMYLCASSTRQGTQETQYFGPGTRLLVL.

This rearrangement joins TRBV7-9 to TRBJ1-1; 8 nucleotides match TRBD1. Looked up from germline, CDR1 is SEHNR and CDR2 is FQNEAQ (reference sequence). The junction had 2 bases not matched to a gene; V was cut back by 1 base and J by 10 bases. CDR3 length: 12 amino acids. The CDR3 reads CASSLGTGPAFF. The CDR3 coding sequence is TGTGCCAGCAGCTTAGGGACAGGGCCAGCTTTCTTT. The variable domain in full, completed from reference TRBV7-9 and TRBJ1-1, reads DTGVSQNPRHKITKRGQNVTFRCDPISEHNRLYWYRQTLGQGPEFLTYFQNEAQLEKSRLLSDRFSAERPKGSFSTLEIQRTEQGDSAMYLCASSLGTGPAFFGQGTRLTVV.

V and J are TRBV6-1 and TRBJ1-1; the match to TRBD1 covers 7 bases. The CDR3 has 14 amino acids. The germline V gene encodes CDR1 MNHNS and CDR2 SASEGT. Trimming took 10 bases from V and 6 from J; bases not matched to a gene: 14. The CDR3, as DNA: TGTGCCATCCGGGACAGTGCCTGGGGCGCTGAAGCTTTCTTT. Encoded protein: CAIRDSAWGAEAFF.

This clonotype has only a few counts. The chain couples TRBV30 to TRBJ2-7, with TRBD2 matching 8 bases. The trim removed 6 bases at V and 5 bases at J, leaving 9 bases unmatched. The CDR3 sequence is 13 residues long. Germline values: CDR1 GTSNPN, CDR2 SVGIG (reference sequence). This CDR3 is CACLRVAGNEQYF. For the CDR3, the DNA is TGTGCCTGCCTTCGGGTAGCGGGAAACGAGCAGTACTTC.

This clonotype was detected ten times or more. The J gene is TRBJ2-5, the V gene TRBV12-3 or TRBV12-4; 8 bases match TRBD2. V lost 7 bases to trimming and J lost 6 bases; unmatched junction nucleotides: 7. The CDR3 contains 13 residues. The CDR3 region is CASTGGGRKTQYF. CDR3 sequence (DNA): TGTGCCAGCACCGGCGGGGGGAGAAAGACCCAGTACTTC.

The chain recombines TRBV12-3 or TRBV12-4 with TRBJ2-3; D perhaps matches TRBD2 (5 bases). V dropped 7 bases and J dropped 10 bases, with 27 bases sitting between them. The CDR3 length is 16 residues. DNA of the CDR3: TGTGCCAGCAAACCCCACCGCCGGGATGACCTTGAAGCGCAGTATTTT. This translates into CASKPHRRDDLEAQYF.

The gene calls are TRBV7-9 and TRBJ2-6, with 7 bases fitting TRBD1. V lost 6 bases and J lost 4; bases outside the gene matches: 9. This CDR3 is 16 amino acids long. The germline V gene has CDR1 SEHNR and CDR2 FQNEAQ (reference sequence). CDR3 sequence: CASSRTQGLGANVLTF. Here the CDR3 DNA reads TGTGCCAGCAGTCGTACACAGGGGCTCGGGGCCAACGTCCTGACTTTC. The full variable domain, in which reference TRBV7-9 and TRBJ2-6 provide the parts outside the CDR3, is DTGVSQNPRHKITKRGQNVTFRCDPISEHNRLYWYRQTLGQGPEFLTYFQNEAQLEKSRLLSDRFSAERPKGSFSTLEIQRTEQGDSAMYLCASSRTQGLGANVLTFGAGSRLTVL.

The chain joins TRBV7-2 to TRBJ2-1; TRBD2 aligns across 7 bases. The V segment lost 0 bases and the J segment 3 bases; nucleotides outside the gene matches: 2. From germline, CDR1 is SGHTA and CDR2 FQGNSA. This CDR3 has 15 amino acids. CDR3 coding DNA: TGTGCCAGCAGCTTAGCGTCTAGCGGCTACAATGAGCAGTTCTTC. Protein sequence: CASSLASSGYNEQFF.